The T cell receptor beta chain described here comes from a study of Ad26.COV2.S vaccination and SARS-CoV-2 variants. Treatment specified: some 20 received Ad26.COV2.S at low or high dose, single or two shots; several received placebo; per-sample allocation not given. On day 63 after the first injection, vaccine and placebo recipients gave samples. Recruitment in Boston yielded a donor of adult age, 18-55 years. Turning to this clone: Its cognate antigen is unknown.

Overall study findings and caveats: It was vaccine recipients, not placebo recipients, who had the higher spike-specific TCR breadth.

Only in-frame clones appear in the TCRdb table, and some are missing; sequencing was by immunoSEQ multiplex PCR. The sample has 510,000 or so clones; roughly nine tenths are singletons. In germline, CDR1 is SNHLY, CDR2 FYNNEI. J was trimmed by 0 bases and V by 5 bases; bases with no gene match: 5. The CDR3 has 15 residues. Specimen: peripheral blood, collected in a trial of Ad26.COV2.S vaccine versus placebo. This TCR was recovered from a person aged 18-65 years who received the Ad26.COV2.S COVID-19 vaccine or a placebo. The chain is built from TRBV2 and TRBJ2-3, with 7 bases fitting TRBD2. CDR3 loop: CASSPRLASTDTQYF. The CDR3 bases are TGTGCCAGCAGTCCCAGACTAGCTAGCACAGATACGCAGTATTTT.